Listed below are T cell receptor beta chains from one sample, sequenced in a study of a mutant IDH1 vaccine in newly diagnosed glioma. These TCRs are of unknown antigen specificity. TCRdb's copy holds only in-frame clones and misses some; the assay was immunoSEQ multiplex PCR. The table records around 50,000 clones, 84% of them present only once. Specimen: PBMCs, collected from a glioma patient whose treatment included an IDH1 peptide vaccine. Receptors were obtained from a woman aged 25 to 39 with glioma. Some clones in this sample may be carry-over from other donors' samples. Both conserved end residues are part of each CDR3. D genes are given only for firm matches. Size is omitted from some rows. Given values are once, few, many or a class for expanded clones.

size | D | J | V | CDR3 | DNA
few | . | TRBJ1-5 | TRBV30 | CAWSVDSYQPQHF | TGTGCCTGGAGTGTAGACAGCTATCAGCCCCAGCATTTT
. | . | TRBJ2-2 | TRBV6-4 | CASSDDPIGAGELFF | TGTGCCAGCAGTGACGACCCCATTGGGGCCGGGGAGCTGTTTTTT
. | . | TRBJ2-5 | TRBV6-1 | CASSDRLTETQYF | TGTGCCAGCAGCGACCGGTTAACGGAGACCCAGTACTTC
. | . | TRBJ1-2 | TRBV7-9 | CASSRREPGGYTF | TGTGCCAGCAGCCGCAGGGAGCCGGGAGGCTACACCTTC
. | TRBD2 | TRBJ2-3 | TRBV5-4 | CASSFQLAGASRDTQYF | TGTGCCAGCAGCTTCCAACTAGCGGGAGCATCAAGAGATACGCAGTATTTT
. | TRBD1 | TRBJ1-2 | TRBV7-8 | CASSPGGDNYGYTF | TGTGCCAGCAGCCCAGGGGGAGACAACTATGGCTACACCTTC
. | TRBD2 | TRBJ2-1 | TRBV4-1 | CASSQDQASGRSSRSYNEQFF | TGCGCCAGCAGCCAAGATCAGGCTAGCGGGAGATCGTCGAGGTCCTACAATGAGCAGTTCTTC
. | TRBD2 | TRBJ2-1 | TRBV27 | CASSPSGNNEQFF | TGTGCCAGCAGTCCCAGCGGGAACAATGAGCAGTTCTTC
. | TRBD2 | TRBJ2-3 | TRBV5-6 | CASSLAGGIFTDTQYF | TGTGCCAGCAGCTTGGCCGGGGGGATCTTCACAGATACGCAGTATTTT
. | TRBD2 | TRBJ2-1 | TRBV30 | CAWSTSGLSSYNEQFF | TGTGCCTGGAGTACTAGCGGGTTAAGCTCCTACAATGAGCAGTTCTTC
. | TRBD1 | TRBJ1-1 | TRBV10-1 | CASSESGQGAAFF | TGCGCCAGCAGTGAGTCCGGGCAGGGGGCGGCTTTCTTT
few | . | TRBJ1-1 | TRBV9 | CASSPRFDLNTEAFF | TGTGCCAGCAGCCCCCGGTTCGACTTGAACACTGAAGCTTTCTTT
. | . | TRBJ1-4 | TRBV10-3 | CAIRDSSANEKLFF | TGTGCCATCAGGGACAGCTCGGCTAATGAAAAACTGTTTTTT
. | TRBD1 | TRBJ2-1 | TRBV7-6 | CASSLRTGSSYNEQFF | TGTGCCAGCAGCTTACGGACAGGGAGCTCCTACAATGAGCAGTTCTTC
. | . | TRBJ2-7 | TRBV30 | CAWRSQDILYF | TGTGCCTGGAGATCGCAGGACATTTTGTACTTC
. | TRBD2 | TRBJ2-1 | TRBV15 | CATSALPDSGRANEQFF | TGTGCCACCAGCGCCTTACCTGATAGCGGGAGAGCGAATGAGCAGTTCTTC
. | TRBD1 | TRBJ1-5 | TRBV2 | CASRTGTAGNQPQHF | TGTGCCAGCAGAACCGGGACAGCGGGCAATCAGCCCCAGCATTTT
once | . | TRBJ2-2 | TRBV6-1 | CASSEGRRGLNTGELFF | TGTGCCAGCAGTGAAGGGCGGAGAGGGTTGAACACCGGGGAGCTGTTTTTT
. | . | TRBJ2-5 | TRBV4-2 | CASSQGVGSGETQYF | TGTGCCAGCAGCCAAGGGGTGGGATCGGGAGAGACCCAGTACTTC
. | TRBD1 | TRBJ1-1 | TRBV27 | CASSRTGRENTEAFF | TGTGCCAGCAGTCGGACAGGGCGGGAGAACACTGAAGCTTTCTTT
. | TRBD2 | TRBJ2-3 | TRBV6-5 | CASSSPRAGEDTQYF | TGTGCCAGCAGTTCCCCTCGAGCGGGAGAGGATACGCAGTATTTT
. | . | TRBJ2-7 | TRBV27 | CASSFVPLYEQYF | TGTGCCAGCAGTTTTGTCCCCTTATACGAGCAGTACTTC
. | . | TRBJ1-1 | TRBV11-2 | CASSLAIIREAFF | TGTGCCAGCAGCTTAGCAATAATCCGTGAAGCTTTCTTT
. | . | TRBJ2-1 | TRBV11-2 | CASSLPETGILAVYNEQFF | TGTGCCAGCAGCTTACCCGAGACAGGGATACTAGCGGTGTACAATGAGCAGTTCTTC
. | . | TRBJ2-5 | TRBV18 | CASSPGGGETQYF | TGTGCCAGCTCACCAGGTGGGGGGGAGACCCAGTACTTC
. | . | TRBJ1-5 | TRBV28 | CASSLKIMRGNQPQHF | TGTGCCAGCAGTTTAAAGATAATGAGGGGCAATCAGCCCCAGCATTTT
. | . | TRBJ1-3 | TRBV10-3 | CAISDTLGAGNTIYF | TGTGCCATCAGCGATACCTTGGGTGCTGGAAACACCATATATTTT
. | . | TRBJ2-7 | TRBV2 | CASGVGQTYEQYF | TGTGCCAGCGGAGTGGGGCAGACCTACGAGCAGTACTTC
. | TRBD1 | TRBJ1-5 | TRBV19 | CASSTTGGNQPQHF | TGTGCCAGTAGTACGACAGGGGGCAATCAGCCCCAGCATTTT
. | TRBD1 | TRBJ1-2 | TRBV2 | CASRTGGSAYGYTF | TGTGCCAGCAGGACAGGGGGTTCGGCCTATGGCTACACCTTC
. | . | TRBJ2-2 | TRBV7-9 | CASSYNSGTGELFF | TGTGCCAGCAGTTATAACTCGGGCACCGGGGAGCTGTTTTTT
. | . | TRBJ2-7 | TRBV7-9 | CASSSPWKRENEQYF | TGTGCCAGCAGCTCCCCGTGGAAACGGGAAAACGAGCAGTACTTC
. | TRBD1 | TRBJ1-5 | TRBV30 | CAWSGRGNQPQHF | TGTGCCTGGAGCGGCAGGGGGAATCAGCCCCAGCATTTT
. | TRBD1 | TRBJ1-1 | TRBV10-3 | CATTTGAITEAFF | TGTGCCACAACGACAGGGGCGATAACTGAAGCTTTCTTT
. | . | TRBJ1-4 | TRBV5-1 | CASSLERRDEKLFF | TGCGCCAGCAGCTTGGAACGCCGGGATGAAAAACTGTTTTTT
. | . | TRBJ1-3 | TRBV10-1 | CASSEISGNTIYF | TGCGCCAGCAGTGAAATCTCTGGAAACACCATATATTTT
. | . | TRBJ1-4 | TRBV27 | CASSSAGAGEKLFF | TGTGCCAGCAGTTCGGCAGGGGCAGGTGAAAAACTGTTTTTT
. | . | TRBJ2-5 | TRBV7-9 | CASSSRTVQETQYF | TGTGCCAGCAGCTCGCGGACTGTCCAAGAGACCCAGTACTTC
once | . | TRBJ1-2 | TRBV19 | CASSIWWEHGYTF | TGTGCCAGTAGTATATGGTGGGAGCATGGCTACACCTTC
. | . | TRBJ1-3 | TRBV7-9 | CASSYIKSQTIYF | TGTGCCAGCAGCTACATCAAAAGCCAAACCATATATTTT
. | . | TRBJ2-7 | TRBV5-4 | CASSLEGRSYEQYF | TGTGCCAGCAGCTTGGAGGGCCGATCCTACGAGCAGTACTTC
. | TRBD2 | TRBJ2-1 | TRBV13 | CASSSNFGLAGGPGNEQFF | TGTGCCAGCAGCTCGAATTTCGGACTAGCGGGAGGGCCTGGGAATGAGCAGTTCTTC
. | . | TRBJ2-7 | TRBV28 | CASSPDGPPYEQYF | TGTGCCAGCAGTCCCGACGGACCCCCTTACGAGCAGTACTTC
once | . | TRBJ2-5 | TRBV29-1 | CSVVLGQETQYF | TGCAGCGTCGTACTAGGGCAAGAGACCCAGTACTTC
once | . | TRBJ2-1 | TRBV2 | CASRKEDRLYNEQFF | TGTGCCAGCAGGAAGGAGGACAGACTGTACAATGAGCAGTTCTTC
. | . | TRBJ1-3 | TRBV14 | CASSQVGGIGNTIYF | TGTGCCAGCAGCCAAGTGGGGGGCATCGGAAACACCATATATTTT
. | . | TRBJ1-2 | TRBV2 | CASSEYGGRGGYTF | TGTGCCAGCAGTGAATATGGGGGCCGGGGTGGCTACACCTTC
. | . | TRBJ1-1 | TRBV19 | CASSIFSGRSMNTEAFF | TGTGCCAGTAGTATATTCTCAGGCCGCAGTATGAACACTGAAGCTTTCTTT
. | TRBD1 | TRBJ2-7 | TRBV7-2 | CASSQTPGQGHEQYF | TGTGCCAGCAGCCAAACGCCGGGACAGGGCCACGAGCAGTACTTC
. | . | TRBJ1-2 | TRBV30 | CAWSAGLVPSGYTF | TGTGCCTGGAGTGCCGGACTAGTTCCCTCCGGCTACACCTTC
. | TRBD2 | TRBJ2-1 | TRBV15 | CATSRGLALSSYNEQFF | TGTGCCACCAGCAGGGGACTAGCCTTGAGCTCCTACAATGAGCAGTTCTTC
. | . | TRBJ1-4 | TRBV5-5 | CASSWGGTNEKLFF | TGTGCCAGCAGCTGGGGGGGAACTAATGAAAAACTGTTTTTT
. | TRBD1 | TRBJ1-1 | TRBV5-6 | CASRRTGTEAFF | TGTGCCAGCCGCCGGACAGGGACTGAAGCTTTCTTT
. | TRBD1 | TRBJ1-5 | TRBV7-6 | CASSFGQGLNQPQHF | TGTGCCAGCAGCTTCGGACAGGGACTCAATCAGCCCCAGCATTTT
. | TRBD2 | TRBJ2-3 | TRBV11-3 | CASSPQGLADTQYF | TGTGCCAGCAGCCCCCAGGGACTAGCAGATACGCAGTATTTT